Detailed here is one T cell receptor beta chain. The target antigen is unknown. The junction differs from germline at one of its ends, possibly a read error. The CDR3 end lies 3 residues beyond the end of the read and is filled in from the germline J gene. Using immunoSEQ multiplex PCR, the repertoire was profiled, and TCRdb retains in-frame clones only, with some absent. Observed are under 50,000 clones, no singletons, with the top ten taking roughly 6.2%. Both groups were predominantly of Caucasian heritage. Donors gave roughly 4.5 to 9 ml heparinized peripheral whole blood. This record comes from a study of T cell clonality in common variable immunodeficiency. Study-wide points: Compared with controls, CVID subjects had fewer shared TCRbeta clones.

Germline lookup yields CDR1 MNHNS and CDR2 SASEGT. This CDR3 contains 16 residues. The origin of this receptor is a person aged 18 to 75 in good health. Sample: peripheral blood mononuclear cells. The chain carries TRBV6-1 and TRBJ2-3; 9 bases are shared with TRBD1. CDR3 DNA (partial): TGTGCCAGCAGTGAAGCCCCGGGACAGGGCACAGAGACG. The encoded protein is CASSEAPGQGTET. The whole CDR3 protein reads CASSEAPGQGTETQYF.